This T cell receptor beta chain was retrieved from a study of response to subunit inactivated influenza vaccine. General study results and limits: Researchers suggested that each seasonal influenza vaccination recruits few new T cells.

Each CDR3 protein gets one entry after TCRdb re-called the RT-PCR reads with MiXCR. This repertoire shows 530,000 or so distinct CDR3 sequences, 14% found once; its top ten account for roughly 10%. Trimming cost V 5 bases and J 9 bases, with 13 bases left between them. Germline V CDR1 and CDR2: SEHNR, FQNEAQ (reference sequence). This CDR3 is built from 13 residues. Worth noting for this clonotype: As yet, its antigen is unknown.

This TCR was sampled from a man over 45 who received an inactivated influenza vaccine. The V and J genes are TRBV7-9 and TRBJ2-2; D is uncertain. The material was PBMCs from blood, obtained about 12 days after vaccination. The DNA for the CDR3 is TGTGCCAGCAGCCCTTCTTCAGGCTGGGAGCTGTTTTTT. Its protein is CASSPSSGWELFF. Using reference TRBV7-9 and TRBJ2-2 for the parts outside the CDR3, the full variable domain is DTGVSQNPRHKITKRGQNVTFRCDPISEHNRLYWYRQTLGQGPEFLTYFQNEAQLEKSRLLSDRFSAERPKGSFSTLEIQRTEQGDSAMYLCASSPSSGWELFFGEGSRLTVL.